What follows describes a single T cell receptor (beta chain). The ends were cut back, 8 bases at V and 5 bases at J, with 9 bases in the middle. Germline values: CDR1 SNHLY, CDR2 FYNNEI. This CDR3 is built from 11 residues. This specimen comes from a study of blood T cell repertoires in COVID-19. Generated by immunoSEQ multiplex PCR, the TCRdb table keeps only in-frame clones and is missing some. The repertoire holds under 200,000 clones, with approximately 80% as singletons. The chain has TRBV2 and TRBJ1-1, with D tentatively TRBD1 (6 bases). Sequenced: PBMCs or T cells enriched from blood (not recorded which). This TCR came from a man aged 45 to 65 who had recovered from COVID-19. The DNA of the CDR3 is TGTGCCAGCGATAGGGGGACTGAAGCTTTCTTT. Translation gives CASDRGTEAFF.